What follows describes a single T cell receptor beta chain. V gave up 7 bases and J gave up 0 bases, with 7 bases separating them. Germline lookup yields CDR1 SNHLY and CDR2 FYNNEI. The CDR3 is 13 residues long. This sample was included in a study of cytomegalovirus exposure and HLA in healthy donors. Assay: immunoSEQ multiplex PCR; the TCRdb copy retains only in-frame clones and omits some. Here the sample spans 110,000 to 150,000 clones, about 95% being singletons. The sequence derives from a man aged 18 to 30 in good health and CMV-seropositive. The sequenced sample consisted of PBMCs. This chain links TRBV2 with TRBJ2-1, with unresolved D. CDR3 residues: CASKADSYNEQFF. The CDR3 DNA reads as TGTGCCAGCAAGGCGGACTCCTACAATGAGCAGTTCTTC. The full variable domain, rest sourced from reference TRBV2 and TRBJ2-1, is EPEVTQTPSHQVTQMGQEVILRCVPISNHLYFYWYRQILGQKVEFLVSFYNNEISEKSEIFDDQFSVERPDGSNFTLKIRSTKLEDSAMYFCASKADSYNEQFFGPGTRLTVL.